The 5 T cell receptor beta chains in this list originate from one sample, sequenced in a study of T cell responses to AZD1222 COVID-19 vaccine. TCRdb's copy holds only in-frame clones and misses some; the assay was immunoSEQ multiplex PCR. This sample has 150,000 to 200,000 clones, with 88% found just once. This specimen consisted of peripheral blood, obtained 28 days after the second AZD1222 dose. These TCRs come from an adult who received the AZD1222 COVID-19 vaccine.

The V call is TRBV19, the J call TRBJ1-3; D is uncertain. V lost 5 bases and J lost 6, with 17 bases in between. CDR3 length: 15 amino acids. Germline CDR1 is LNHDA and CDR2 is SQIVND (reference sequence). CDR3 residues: CASSYSADGSNTIYF. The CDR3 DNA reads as TGTGCCAGTAGTTATAGCGCAGACGGATCAAACACCATATATTTT.

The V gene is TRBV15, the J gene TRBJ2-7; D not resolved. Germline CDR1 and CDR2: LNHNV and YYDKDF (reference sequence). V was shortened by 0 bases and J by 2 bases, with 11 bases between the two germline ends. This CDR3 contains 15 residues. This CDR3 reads CATSRDVSEPYEQYF. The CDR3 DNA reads TGTGCCACCAGCAGAGACGTAAGCGAACCCTACGAGCAGTACTTC.

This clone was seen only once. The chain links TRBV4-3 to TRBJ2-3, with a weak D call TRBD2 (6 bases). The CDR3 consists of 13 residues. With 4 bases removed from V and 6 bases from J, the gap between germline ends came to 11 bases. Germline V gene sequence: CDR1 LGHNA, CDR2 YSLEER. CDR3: CASSLEGRDTQYF. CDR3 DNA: TGCGCCAGCAGCCTAGAGGGGAGGGATACGCAGTATTTT.

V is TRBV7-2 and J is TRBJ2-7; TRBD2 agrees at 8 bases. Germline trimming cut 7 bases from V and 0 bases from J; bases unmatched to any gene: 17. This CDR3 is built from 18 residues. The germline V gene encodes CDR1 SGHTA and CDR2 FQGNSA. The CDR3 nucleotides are TGTGCCAGCACCCAAGGGGGGACGGCCAGCGGGAGCTCCTACGAGCAGTACTTC. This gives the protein CASTQGGTASGSSYEQYF.

The DNA for the CDR3 is TGTGCCAGCAGCTTGCCGGACAATTACGAGCAGTACTTC. Translating it yields CASSLPDNYEQYF. The rearrangement uses TRBV5-5 and TRBJ2-7, with D possibly being TRBD1 (5 bases). Germline values: CDR1 SGHKS, CDR2 YYEKEE (reference sequence). The CDR3 has 13 amino acids. Trimming removed 1 base at V and 4 bases at J, with 9 bases between.